The 16 T cell receptor beta chains listed next were all sequenced from one sample in a study of blood T cell repertoires in COVID-19. Libraries were prepared by immunoSEQ multiplex PCR; TCRdb keeps only in-frame clonotypes and omits some of them. Of roughly 130,000 clones listed, around nine tenths are singletons. Sequencing was carried out using peripheral blood. These receptors originate from a man between 60 and 75 years old with active or convalescent COVID-19.

V is TRBV28 and J is TRBJ1-1, with D perhaps matching TRBD1 (5 bases). The CDR3 runs 18 residues. Germline lookup yields CDR1 MDHEN and CDR2 SYDVKM. V lost 6 bases and J lost 2, with 25 bases in between. The CDR3 reads CASSILSGTGSLNTEAFF. The CDR3 nucleotides are TGTGCCAGCAGCATCCTGTCCGGAACAGGCTCCTTAAACACTGAAGCTTTCTTT.

The chain is built from TRBV4-3 and TRBJ1-1; no reliable D call. Germline assignment: CDR1 LGHNA and CDR2 YSLEER. This CDR3 region has 13 residues. V gave up 0 bases and J gave up 7 bases, with 9 bases separating them. CDR3 sequence: CASSQDRVIEAFF. DNA for the CDR3: TGCGCCAGCAGCCAAGATCGGGTAATTGAAGCTTTCTTT.

The V gene is TRBV6-5, the J gene TRBJ1-3; D is ambiguous. CDR3 size: 16 residues. Germline values: CDR1 MNHEY, CDR2 SVGAGI. Trimming took 0 bases from V and 0 from J, leaving 9 bases between them. Here the CDR3 reads CASSYSMGSSGNTIYF. In DNA, the CDR3 is TGTGCCAGCAGTTACTCGATGGGCAGCTCTGGAAACACCATATATTTT.

The J gene is TRBJ2-2, the V gene TRBV6-6; D is ambiguous. This CDR3 comprises 14 residues. V lost 3 bases, J lost 1 base, and 6 bases lay in between. CDR1 and CDR2 (germline): MNHNY, SVGAGI (reference sequence). CDR3 DNA: TGTGCCAGCAGTTATTATAGGAACACCGGGGAGCTGTTTTTT. Protein: CASSYYRNTGELFF.

CDR3 DNA: TGTGCCAGCAGCGCCCCCGGTGCAGGGGAGCTGTTTTTT. Its translation: CASSAPGAGELFF. This chain uses TRBV5-4 with TRBJ2-2; D gene ambiguous. Trimming shortened V by 4 bases and J by 8 bases, and 12 bases separated the two germline ends. Germline CDR1 SGHNT, CDR2 YYREEE (reference sequence). This CDR3 contains 13 residues. Together with reference TRBV5-4 and TRBJ2-2, the CDR3 gives the full variable domain: ETGVTQSPTHLIKTRGQQVTLRCSSQSGHNTVSWYQQALGQGPQFIFQYYREEENGRGNFPPRFSGLQFPNYSSELNVNALELDDSALYLCASSAPGAGELFFGEGSRLTVL.

This chain joins TRBV28 and TRBJ1-5; a weak D match, TRBD1 (6 bases). With 7 bases removed from V and 6 bases from J, the gap between germline ends came to 16 bases. There are 14 residues in the CDR3. The germline V gene has CDR1 MDHEN and CDR2 SYDVKM. CDR3 in amino acids: CASNPPDRFQPQHF. CDR3 bases: TGTGCCAGCAACCCTCCCGACAGGTTTCAGCCCCAGCATTTT.

The chain employs TRBV10-2 and TRBJ1-2, with D tentatively TRBD1 (5 bases). This CDR3 contains 15 residues. Germline V gene data show CDR1 as WSHSY and CDR2 as SAAADI. V gave up 1 base and J gave up 6 bases, with 15 bases separating them. The CDR3 spells CASSEYMDGGNGYTF. CDR3 nucleotide sequence: TGCGCCAGCAGTGAGTACATGGACGGGGGGAATGGCTACACCTTC.

The chain employs TRBV2 and TRBJ2-1; 7 positions agree with TRBD2. V gave up 4 bases and J gave up 6 bases; unmatched junction bases: 6. CDR1 and CDR2 (germline): SNHLY, FYNNEI. CDR3 length: 14 amino acids. CDR3 in DNA: TGTGCCAGCAGTGCACGGACTAGAACCAATGAGCAGTTCTTC. Protein: CASSARTRTNEQFF.

The rearrangement joins TRBV19 to TRBJ2-3, with 10 bases aligning to TRBD1. Trimming cost V 6 bases and J 5 bases; bases outside gene matches: 8. This CDR3 is built from 15 residues. Germline loops: CDR1 LNHDA, CDR2 SQIVND (reference sequence). CDR3 sequence (DNA): TGTGCCAGTAGCCCAACCGACAGGGGGCTAGATACGCAGTATTTT. Amino acid sequence: CASSPTDRGLDTQYF.

The chain has TRBV29-1 and TRBJ2-1, with TRBD2 identical over 8 bases. The CDR3 runs to 13 residues. Trimming took 6 bases from V and 8 from J; bases not matched to a gene: 9. The germline V gene has CDR1 SQVTM and CDR2 ANQGSEA. The chain's CDR3 is CSVVKAGGYEQFF. The CDR3 bases are TGCAGCGTCGTCAAGGCGGGAGGCTATGAGCAGTTCTTC.

The chain couples TRBV29-1 to TRBJ2-1, with a tentative D call TRBD2 (6 bases). The CDR3 contains 13 residues. Germline CDR1 SQVTM, CDR2 ANQGSEA. Trimming stripped 4 bases from V and 0 bases from J, with 7 bases between. CDR3 amino acids: CSVVADSYNEQFF. In nucleotides, the CDR3 is TGCAGCGTTGTAGCGGACTCCTACAATGAGCAGTTCTTC.

Only a few counts were recorded for this clone. This chain uses TRBV19 with TRBJ2-5; the match to TRBD2 covers 9 bases. V gave up 1 base and J gave up 2 bases; unmatched junction bases: 2. Germline-derived CDR1 and CDR2 are LNHDA and SQIVND (reference sequence). This CDR3 is built from 15 residues. CDR3 residues: CASSIGLAGQETQYF. The CDR3 coding sequence is TGTGCCAGTAGTATAGGGCTAGCGGGGCAAGAGACCCAGTACTTC.

The chain uses TRBV4-3 and TRBJ2-3; maybe TRBD2 (5 bases). V lost 2 bases and J 2 bases, leaving 11 bases between the germline ends. This CDR3 comprises 15 residues. Germline CDR1 is LGHNA and CDR2 is YSLEER. CDR3 coding DNA: TGCGCCAGCAGCCAACTTAGCGCTAACACAGATACGCAGTATTTT. This encodes CASSQLSANTDTQYF.

This rearrangement joins TRBV24-1 to TRBJ2-1, with 11 bases lining up with TRBD2. J was trimmed by 8 bases and V by 3 bases; bases with no gene match: 8. This CDR3 spans 16 amino acids. Germline loops: CDR1 KGHDR, CDR2 SFDVKD. In DNA form, the CDR3 reads TGTGCCACCAGTGATGTCACTAGCGGGAGATCTTATGAGCAGTTCTTC. Protein product: CATSDVTSGRSYEQFF.

The chain links TRBV11-3 to TRBJ2-2; D is perhaps TRBD1 (5 bases). CDR3 length equals 17 residues. CDR1 is SGHNT and CDR2 is YENEEA in the germline V gene. V was pared by 0 bases and J by 1 base, with 12 bases between. As DNA, the CDR3 is TGTGCCAGCAGCTTAGATTCGCAGGGTGGGAACACCGGGGAGCTGTTTTTT. Translation gives CASSLDSQGGNTGELFF. The full variable domain, its missing parts supplied by reference TRBV11-3 and TRBJ2-2, is EAGVVQSPRYKIIEKKQPVAFWCNPISGHNTLYWYLQNLGQGPELLIRYENEEAVDDSQLPKDRFSAERLKGVDSTLKIQPAELGDSAVYLCASSLDSQGGNTGELFFGEGSRLTVL.

This sequence joins TRBV13 and TRBJ1-5; D might be TRBD1 (6 bases). Germline-derived CDR1 and CDR2 are PRHDT and FYEKMQ (reference sequence). Trimming stripped 5 bases from V and 3 bases from J, with 11 bases between. This CDR3 comprises 14 residues. The CDR3 is CASSTRQVNQPQHF. Here the CDR3 DNA reads TGTGCCAGCAGCACTCGACAGGTCAATCAGCCCCAGCATTTT.